Presented here are 13 T cell receptor beta chains from one specimen sequenced in a study of early stage breast cancer tumors. Here immunoSEQ multiplex PCR was the method, and the copy in TCRdb shows in-frame clones only, minus some. The sample comprises just over 70,000 clones, around four fifths of which are singletons, and roughly 3.5% rests with the top ten. The sequencing sample was made of blood. Source of these receptors: a person in their 60s with breast cancer.

The CDR3 sequence is CAWSAGGRELFF. CDR3 in DNA: TGTGCCTGGAGTGCTGGGGGGAGGGAGCTGTTTTTT. The V gene is TRBV30, the J gene TRBJ2-2; perhaps TRBD2 as D (6 bases). Deletions cut 1 base from V and 9 bases from J, with 9 bases between. Per the germline V gene, CDR1 is GTSNPN and CDR2 is SVGIG (reference sequence). The CDR3 totals 12 residues.

CDR3 sequence (DNA): TGTGCCAGCAGGGAACTCGGGACTTCCTACGAGCAGTACTTC. This encodes CASRELGTSYEQYF. The chain couples TRBV28 to TRBJ2-7, with D maybe TRBD2 (6 bases). Looked up from germline, CDR1 is MDHEN and CDR2 is SYDVKM. Trimming removed 6 bases from V and 1 base from J, with 13 bases in between. This CDR3 is 14 amino acids long.

In this sample, this clone turned up once. The J gene is TRBJ2-7, the V gene TRBV6-6; D is undetermined. CDR3 length: 12 residues. CDR1 is MNHNY and CDR2 is SVGAGI in the germline V gene (reference sequence). Trimming pared 2 bases from V and 5 bases from J, leaving 7 bases between. CDR3 residues: CASSYLLNEQYF. The CDR3, as DNA: TGTGCCAGCAGTTACCTTTTGAACGAGCAGTACTTC.

This chain uses TRBV5-1 with TRBJ2-7; 7 bases line up with TRBD1. The trim removed 2 bases at V and 2 bases at J, leaving 10 bases unmatched. This CDR3 contains 16 residues. Germline V gives CDR1 SGHRS, CDR2 YFSETQ. In DNA form, the CDR3 reads TGCGCCAGCAGCTTTGGGACAGCTTTTATACCCTACGAGCAGTACTTC. Translating gives CASSFGTAFIPYEQYF.

Only a few counts were recorded for this clone. This sequence joins TRBV4-1 and TRBJ2-7; D perhaps matches TRBD1 (5 bases). Trimming stripped 11 bases from V and 4 bases from J, with 12 bases between. Per the germline V gene, CDR1 is MGHRA and CDR2 is YSYEKL. The CDR3 contains 11 residues. The CDR3 DNA sequence: TGCGCCCCCAAGGGGTATTACGAGCAGTACTTC. It encodes CAPKGYYEQYF.

A few counts support this clone. This chain links TRBV5-1 with TRBJ2-7, with 7 bases that match TRBD1. The CDR3 spans 13 residues. The V and J ends lost 2 bases and 7 bases, in that order; junction bases with no gene match: 6. Germline values: CDR1 SGHRS, CDR2 YFSETQ. The CDR3 sequence: CASSLTGVGEQYF. The DNA for the CDR3 is TGCGCCAGCAGCTTAACAGGGGTGGGGGAGCAGTACTTC. The full variable domain, rest sourced from reference TRBV5-1 and TRBJ2-7, is KAGVTQTPRYLIKTRGQQVTLSCSPISGHRSVSWYQQTPGQGLQFLFEYFSETQRNKGNFPGRFSGRQFSNSRSEMNVSTLELGDSALYLCASSLTGVGEQYFGPGTRLTVT.

The V call is TRBV5-1, the J call TRBJ1-1; 7 nucleotides align to TRBD1. The germline V gene encodes CDR1 SGHRS and CDR2 YFSETQ. This CDR3 region has 17 residues. V dropped 0 bases and J dropped 0; count of bases not matched to a gene: 8. CDR3 DNA: TGCGCCAGCAGCTTGGCCGCCGGGACAGTCATGAACACTGAAGCTTTCTTT. The encoded protein is CASSLAAGTVMNTEAFF.

This clone came up a few times. The chain links TRBV4-2 to TRBJ2-2; maybe TRBD2 (6 bases). Trimming took off 0 bases at V and 7 bases at J, with 15 bases between the two ends. Germline CDR1 LGHNA, CDR2 YNFKEQ. The CDR3 length is 16 residues. This chain's CDR3 is CASSQEYGGRNGELFF. CDR3 DNA sequence: TGTGCCAGCAGCCAAGAATACGGGGGACGGAACGGGGAGCTGTTTTTT.

This clone was seen only once. The gene calls are TRBV10-3 and TRBJ2-3; 10 positions agree with TRBD2. The CDR3 sequence is 14 residues long. CDR1 is ENHRY and CDR2 is SYGVKD in the germline V gene. Trimming cost V 4 bases and J 5 bases; bases outside gene matches: 3. CDR3 amino acids: CAISAGTSVDTQYF. DNA for the CDR3: TGTGCCATCAGTGCAGGGACTAGCGTAGATACGCAGTATTTT.

The rearrangement uses TRBV7-8 and TRBJ2-1; 10 positions agree with TRBD2. Trimming cost V 5 bases and J 7 bases; bases outside gene matches: 14. Germline loops: CDR1 SGHVS, CDR2 FQNEAQ. CDR3 size: 17 residues. CDR3 region: CASSPPGVRLAGNEQFF. In DNA, the CDR3 is TGTGCCAGCAGCCCACCCGGGGTCCGACTAGCGGGTAATGAGCAGTTCTTC.

This clone was counted once. The rearrangement uses TRBV28 and TRBJ1-2; D is unresolved. Looked up from germline, CDR1 is MDHEN and CDR2 is SYDVKM. Trimming cost V 4 bases and J 3 bases, with 12 bases left between them. CDR3 length: 14 amino acids. As DNA, the CDR3 is TGTGCCAGCAGTTCTTCCCGGGATTACTATGGCTACACCTTC. It translates to CASSSSRDYYGYTF.

The chain employs TRBV6-5 and TRBJ2-1; TRBD1 or TRBD2 may be the D gene (5 bases each). The V end was cut by 6 bases, the J end by 15 bases, with 12 bases between. The CDR3 has 10 amino acids. Germline CDR1 and CDR2: MNHEY and SVGAGI. The CDR3 sequence is CASRGTGLFF. The CDR3 region has the DNA TGTGCCAGCAGAGGGACCGGGCTGTTCTTC.

In this sample, this clone turned up once. The genes are TRBV6-6 and TRBJ1-5; no firm D call. Trimming pared 6 bases from V and 6 bases from J, leaving 12 bases between. The CDR3 totals 13 residues. Germline V gives CDR1 MNHNY, CDR2 SVGAGI (reference sequence). DNA for the CDR3: TGTGCCAGCAGCTCTCAAGGCAGTCAGCCCCAGCATTTT. Its protein is CASSSQGSQPQHF.